A single sample gave rise to the 7 T cell receptor beta chains below, sequenced in a study of a mutant IDH1 vaccine in newly diagnosed glioma. As to time point: baseline, week 1 (first vaccination visit). Regarding treatment: pre-vaccination baseline after standard-of-care therapy. Clones were read by immunoSEQ multiplex PCR, and TCRdb kept only the in-frame ones, dropping some. Here the sample spans about 36,000 clones, around 90% being singletons. The sequencing here drew on PBMCs, taken from a glioma patient treated with radiotherapy, temozolomide or both. Receptors originate from a man between 18 and 35 years old with glioma.

V gene TRBV6-5 combines with J gene TRBJ2-1, with D possibly matching TRBD2 (5 bases). Looked up from germline, CDR1 is MNHEY and CDR2 is SVGAGI. This CDR3 has 15 amino acids. The V end lost 5 bases, the J end lost 0 bases, and 11 bases lay between the germline ends. DNA of the CDR3: TGTGCCAGCAGTACCAGCGGCCTCTCCTACAATGAGCAGTTCTTC. The encoded protein is CASSTSGLSYNEQFF.

The chain joins TRBV4-3 to TRBJ1-2, with 7 bases matching TRBD1. The CDR3 contains 15 residues. V lost 3 bases, J lost 5 bases, and 9 bases stayed unmatched. Germline-derived CDR1 and CDR2 are LGHNA and YSLEER. The CDR3 sequence: CASSQTGQIVYGYTF. As DNA, the CDR3 is TGCGCCAGCAGCCAGACAGGGCAAATAGTATATGGCTACACCTTC.

The chain is built from TRBV18 and TRBJ2-5; TRBD1 aligns across 7 bases. V lost 2 bases to trimming and J lost 5 bases; unmatched junction nucleotides: 5. Germline V gene lookup returns CDR1 KGHSH and CDR2 LQKENI. The CDR3 is 14 amino acids. DNA of the CDR3: TGTGCCAGCTCACCAGCGACAGGGTCGGAGACCCAGTACTTC. Protein product: CASSPATGSETQYF.

The V and J genes are TRBV19 and TRBJ1-5; TRBD1 might be the D (5 bases). In germline, CDR1 is LNHDA, CDR2 SQIVND (reference sequence). The CDR3 has 14 amino acids. V lost 2 bases to trimming and J lost 5 bases, with 10 bases between them. CDR3 DNA sequence: TGTGCCAGTAGTATATGGCAGGGAGATCAGCCCCAGCATTTT. The encoded protein is CASSIWQGDQPQHF.

The rearrangement joins TRBV18 to TRBJ1-1; D perhaps matches TRBD1 (6 bases). Deletions cut 3 bases from V and 0 bases from J, with 11 bases between. The length of the CDR3 is 15 residues. The germline gives CDR1 KGHSH, CDR2 LQKENI. The CDR3 nucleotides are TGTGCCAGCTCACCGCTAGGACAGCTGAACACTGAAGCTTTCTTT. Encoded protein: CASSPLGQLNTEAFF.

V is TRBV9 and J is TRBJ1-3, with D possibly being TRBD1 (5 bases). Germline lookup yields CDR1 SGDLS and CDR2 YYNGEE. The V end lost 0 bases, the J end lost 4 bases, and 17 bases lay between the germline ends. This CDR3 has 17 amino acids. The CDR3 region is CASSVGGIYSGGNTIYF. CDR3 nucleotide sequence: TGTGCCAGCAGCGTAGGGGGGATCTACTCTGGAGGAAACACCATATATTTT.

This chain uses TRBV2 with TRBJ1-5; TRBD1 agrees at 8 bases. CDR1 SNHLY and CDR2 FYNNEI come from the germline V gene. The trim removed 6 bases at V and 2 bases at J, leaving 6 bases unmatched. This CDR3 is 15 amino acids long. The CDR3 here is CASSGPGQGNQPQHF. The CDR3 bases are TGTGCCAGCAGCGGCCCGGGACAGGGCAATCAGCCCCAGCATTTT.